Listed below are T cell receptor beta chains from one sample, sequenced in a study of post-analysis software for immune sequencing data. TCRdb reprocessed the PCR reads via MiXCR and lists one record per CDR3 protein. The data hold 350,000 to 450,000 distinct CDR3 sequences, with 30% to 45% observed a single time. Specimen: blood. These receptors were collected from a girl under 18 with multiple sclerosis. Both conserved end residues are part of each CDR3. D genes are given only for firm matches. Not all rows give a size; the values are once, few, many and, for expanded clones, a class.

cdr3_aa: CASRSGAEQYF
cdr3_nt: TGCGCCAGCAGATCGGGAGCCGAGCAGTACTTC
d_call: .
j_call: TRBJ2-7
clone_size: few
cdr3_length: 11
v_call: TRBV5-1

cdr3_aa: CSALTGYEQYF
cdr3_nt: TGCAGTGCGCTAACAGGCTACGAGCAGTACTTC
d_call: .
j_call: TRBJ2-7
clone_size: .
cdr3_length: 11
v_call: TRBV20-1

cdr3_aa: CASSLARTSQETQYF
cdr3_nt: TGTGCCAGCAGCTTAGCCAGGACCTCCCAAGAGACCCAGTACTTC
d_call: .
j_call: TRBJ2-5
clone_size: few
cdr3_length: 15
v_call: TRBV7-2

cdr3_aa: CASSPSMTNSPLHF
cdr3_nt: TGTGCCAGCAGCCCCTCCATGACCAATTCACCCCTCCACTTT
d_call: .
j_call: TRBJ1-6
clone_size: .
cdr3_length: 14
v_call: TRBV11-2

cdr3_aa: CSAREKGQGYYEQYF
cdr3_nt: TGCAGTGCTAGAGAAAAGGGACAGGGCTACTACGAGCAGTACTTC
d_call: TRBD1
j_call: TRBJ2-7
clone_size: .
cdr3_length: 15
v_call: TRBV20-1

cdr3_aa: CASSEGEGMSEQFF
cdr3_nt: TGTGCCAGCAGTGAAGGGGAGGGAATGAGTGAGCAGTTCTTC
d_call: TRBD2
j_call: TRBJ2-1
clone_size: .
cdr3_length: 14
v_call: TRBV2

cdr3_aa: CASSVDGLMNTEAFF
cdr3_nt: TGTGCCAGCAGCGTAGACGGTCTCATGAACACTGAAGCTTTCTTT
d_call: .
j_call: TRBJ1-1
clone_size: once
cdr3_length: 15
v_call: TRBV9

cdr3_aa: CASSLAGDPLKAYEQYF
cdr3_nt: TGTGCCAGCAGCTTAGCGGGCGACCCACTAAAAGCCTACGAGCAGTACTTC
d_call: .
j_call: TRBJ2-7
clone_size: .
cdr3_length: 17
v_call: TRBV13

cdr3_aa: CASSQGPGPYEQYF
cdr3_nt: TGTGCCAGCAGCCAAGGGCCAGGACCCTACGAGCAGTACTTC
d_call: .
j_call: TRBJ2-7
clone_size: few
cdr3_length: 14
v_call: TRBV3-1

cdr3_aa: CASSPRDFNYEQYF
cdr3_nt: TGTGCCAGCAGTCCGCGGGACTTCAATTACGAGCAGTACTTC
d_call: .
j_call: TRBJ2-7
clone_size: few
cdr3_length: 14
v_call: TRBV6-6

cdr3_aa: CAISIPGDTGELFF
cdr3_nt: TGTGCCATCTCTATCCCCGGGGACACCGGGGAGCTGTTTTTT
d_call: .
j_call: TRBJ2-2
clone_size: .
cdr3_length: 14
v_call: TRBV10-3

cdr3_aa: CASSSTGTLYNEQFF
cdr3_nt: TGTGCCAGCAGTTCAACCGGGACACTCTACAATGAGCAGTTCTTC
d_call: .
j_call: TRBJ2-1
clone_size: few
cdr3_length: 15
v_call: TRBV12-3/TRBV12-4

cdr3_aa: CASSPTLGRSYEQYF
cdr3_nt: TGTGCCAGCAGCCCAACTCTGGGGCGCTCCTACGAGCAGTACTTC
d_call: .
j_call: TRBJ2-7
clone_size: .
cdr3_length: 15
v_call: TRBV7-9

cdr3_aa: CASSSRGTSGSYEQYF
cdr3_nt: TGTGCCAGCAGCTCCAGGGGGACTAGCGGTTCCTACGAGCAGTACTTC
d_call: TRBD2
j_call: TRBJ2-7
clone_size: .
cdr3_length: 16
v_call: TRBV7-9

cdr3_aa: CASSPELAGEQYF
cdr3_nt: TGCGCCAGCAGCCCGGAACTAGCGGGGGAGCAGTACTTC
d_call: TRBD2
j_call: TRBJ2-7
clone_size: few
cdr3_length: 13
v_call: TRBV5-1

cdr3_aa: CASSNQRGRTEAFF
cdr3_nt: TGTGCCAGCAGTAACCAGAGGGGTCGCACTGAAGCTTTCTTT
d_call: .
j_call: TRBJ1-1
clone_size: .
cdr3_length: 14
v_call: TRBV6-6

cdr3_aa: CASSLWGPTQETQYF
cdr3_nt: TGCGCCAGCAGCTTGTGGGGACCGACGCAAGAGACCCAGTACTTC
d_call: .
j_call: TRBJ2-5
clone_size: .
cdr3_length: 15
v_call: TRBV5-1

cdr3_aa: CASSGGQTYGYTF
cdr3_nt: TGTGCCAGCAGCGGGGGACAGACCTATGGCTACACCTTC
d_call: TRBD1
j_call: TRBJ1-2
clone_size: .
cdr3_length: 13
v_call: TRBV5-5

cdr3_aa: CASSLRLAGGPYNEQFF
cdr3_nt: TGTGCCAGCAGCTTACGACTAGCGGGGGGTCCCTACAATGAGCAGTTCTTC
d_call: TRBD2
j_call: TRBJ2-1
clone_size: .
cdr3_length: 17
v_call: TRBV7-2

cdr3_aa: CATSSRGRVWARPNEKLFF
cdr3_nt: TGTGCCACCAGCAGCCGGGGTCGTGTCTGGGCAAGGCCAAATGAAAAACTGTTTTTT
d_call: .
j_call: TRBJ1-4
clone_size: .
cdr3_length: 19
v_call: TRBV15

cdr3_aa: CATSDPPNAGELFF
cdr3_nt: TGTGCCACCAGTGATCCTCCTAACGCCGGGGAGCTGTTTTTT
d_call: .
j_call: TRBJ2-2
clone_size: .
cdr3_length: 14
v_call: TRBV24-1

cdr3_aa: CASSPRRPGANVLTF
cdr3_nt: TGTGCCAGCAGTCCCAGGAGGCCTGGGGCCAACGTCCTGACTTTC
d_call: .
j_call: TRBJ2-6
clone_size: many
cdr3_length: 15
v_call: TRBV28

cdr3_aa: CASTPTGGNEKRFF
cdr3_nt: TGTGCCAGCACCCCAACAGGGGGGAATGAAAAACGGTTTTTT
d_call: TRBD1
j_call: TRBJ1-4
clone_size: .
cdr3_length: 14
v_call: TRBV3-1

cdr3_aa: CASSCPGTSGGISYNEQFF
cdr3_nt: TGTGCCAGCAGCTGTCCCGGGACTAGCGGGGGTATCTCCTACAATGAGCAGTTCTTC
d_call: TRBD2
j_call: TRBJ2-1
clone_size: .
cdr3_length: 19
v_call: TRBV5-6

cdr3_aa: CASSYPTGTGITEAFF
cdr3_nt: TGTGCCAGCAGTTATCCGACCGGGACAGGGATCACTGAAGCTTTCTTT
d_call: TRBD1
j_call: TRBJ1-1
clone_size: .
cdr3_length: 16
v_call: TRBV6-6

cdr3_aa: CSAPGTDRSYGYTF
cdr3_nt: TGCAGTGCTCCCGGCACAGACAGGTCCTATGGCTACACCTTC
d_call: .
j_call: TRBJ1-2
clone_size: .
cdr3_length: 14
v_call: TRBV20-1

cdr3_aa: CASSRGFNEQFF
cdr3_nt: TGTGCCAGCAGTAGGGGTTTCAATGAGCAGTTCTTC
d_call: .
j_call: TRBJ2-1
clone_size: few
cdr3_length: 12
v_call: TRBV2

cdr3_aa: CASRDRGVYNEQFF
cdr3_nt: TGTGCCAGCAGGGACAGGGGCGTGTACAATGAGCAGTTCTTC
d_call: TRBD1
j_call: TRBJ2-1
clone_size: few
cdr3_length: 14
v_call: TRBV6-2/TRBV6-3

cdr3_aa: CATPVRLRKDEAFF
cdr3_nt: TGTGCCACTCCAGTCAGACTGCGCAAGGATGAAGCTTTCTTT
d_call: .
j_call: TRBJ1-1
clone_size: few
cdr3_length: 14
v_call: TRBV7-3

cdr3_aa: CSARDRGTGFRAFF
cdr3_nt: TGTAGTGCTAGAGATCGAGGGACAGGGTTTCGCGCTTTCTTT
d_call: TRBD1
j_call: TRBJ1-1
clone_size: few
cdr3_length: 14
v_call: TRBV20-1

cdr3_aa: CASSFGGYRNRGTEAFF
cdr3_nt: TGTGCCAGCAGTTTTGGTGGCTATCGAAATCGGGGCACTGAAGCTTTCTTT
d_call: .
j_call: TRBJ1-1
clone_size: few
cdr3_length: 17
v_call: TRBV6-5

cdr3_aa: CASSPLAGATYEQYF
cdr3_nt: TGCGCCAGCAGCCCCTTAGCGGGGGCCACCTACGAGCAGTACTTC
d_call: TRBD2
j_call: TRBJ2-7
clone_size: few
cdr3_length: 15
v_call: TRBV4-1

cdr3_aa: CASSMEPAGSYNEQFF
cdr3_nt: TGCGCCAGCAGTATGGAACCAGCGGGGTCCTACAATGAGCAGTTCTTC
d_call: TRBD2
j_call: TRBJ2-1
clone_size: .
cdr3_length: 16
v_call: TRBV5-1

cdr3_aa: CASSEHPVGDTQYF
cdr3_nt: TGTGCCAGCAGTGAACACCCCGTTGGGGATACGCAGTATTTT
d_call: .
j_call: TRBJ2-3
clone_size: .
cdr3_length: 14
v_call: TRBV2

cdr3_aa: CASSLAGNSGQAFF
cdr3_nt: TGCGCCAGCAGCTTGGCGGGGAATTCAGGTCAAGCTTTCTTT
d_call: .
j_call: TRBJ1-1
clone_size: .
cdr3_length: 14
v_call: TRBV5-1

cdr3_aa: CASSQDILGQGGEAFF
cdr3_nt: TGCGCCAGCAGCCAAGATATTTTGGGACAGGGAGGAGAAGCTTTCTTT
d_call: TRBD1
j_call: TRBJ1-1
clone_size: few
cdr3_length: 16
v_call: TRBV4-3

cdr3_aa: CASSFSGQHEKLFF
cdr3_nt: TGCGCCAGCAGCTTTTCGGGACAGCATGAAAAACTGTTTTTT
d_call: TRBD1
j_call: TRBJ1-4
clone_size: few
cdr3_length: 14
v_call: TRBV5-1

cdr3_aa: CASSYLPSGGAPDTQYF
cdr3_nt: TGTGCCAGCAGTTACCTACCGAGCGGGGGGGCTCCAGATACGCAGTATTTT
d_call: TRBD2
j_call: TRBJ2-3
clone_size: .
cdr3_length: 17
v_call: TRBV6-2/TRBV6-3

cdr3_aa: CASSSGTNRYEQYF
cdr3_nt: TGCGCCAGCAGCTCCGGGACTAACCGGTACGAGCAGTACTTC
d_call: TRBD2
j_call: TRBJ2-7
clone_size: many
cdr3_length: 14
v_call: TRBV5-1

cdr3_aa: CASSVITTSYNEQFF
cdr3_nt: TGTGCCAGCAGCGTAATCACCACCTCCTACAATGAGCAGTTCTTC
d_call: .
j_call: TRBJ2-1
clone_size: few
cdr3_length: 15
v_call: TRBV9

cdr3_aa: CASSQALAGGQGQFF
cdr3_nt: TGCGCCAGCAGCCAAGCATTAGCGGGGGGGCAGGGACAGTTCTTC
d_call: TRBD2
j_call: TRBJ2-1
clone_size: .
cdr3_length: 15
v_call: TRBV4-1

cdr3_aa: CSGSQGLGYTF
cdr3_nt: TGCAGCGGCTCGCAGGGCCTTGGCTACACCTTC
d_call: .
j_call: TRBJ1-2
clone_size: .
cdr3_length: 11
v_call: TRBV29-1

cdr3_aa: CSARGTRGNYGYTF
cdr3_nt: TGCAGTGCTAGGGGGACCAGGGGGAACTATGGCTACACCTTC
d_call: TRBD1
j_call: TRBJ1-2
clone_size: few
cdr3_length: 14
v_call: TRBV20-1

cdr3_aa: CASSLLPLRLTDTQYF
cdr3_nt: TGCGCCAGCAGCCTTCTCCCGCTCCGTCTCACAGATACGCAGTATTTT
d_call: .
j_call: TRBJ2-3
clone_size: many
cdr3_length: 16
v_call: TRBV4-1

cdr3_aa: CSARGAPNNSPLHF
cdr3_nt: TGCAGTGCTAGAGGGGCCCCAAATAATTCACCCCTCCACTTT
d_call: .
j_call: TRBJ1-6
clone_size: .
cdr3_length: 14
v_call: TRBV20-1

cdr3_aa: CASSSLLGVGETQYF
cdr3_nt: TGTGCCAGCAGCTCGTTATTGGGGGTAGGGGAGACCCAGTACTTC
d_call: .
j_call: TRBJ2-5
clone_size: many
cdr3_length: 15
v_call: TRBV7-2

cdr3_aa: CASSQNRLWANIQYF
cdr3_nt: TGCGCCAGCAGCCAGAATCGGCTCTGGGCTAACATTCAGTACTTC
d_call: .
j_call: TRBJ2-4
clone_size: .
cdr3_length: 15
v_call: TRBV4-1

cdr3_aa: CATGQYSNQPQHF
cdr3_nt: TGTGCTACCGGGCAGTATAGCAATCAGCCCCAGCATTTT
d_call: .
j_call: TRBJ1-5
clone_size: .
cdr3_length: 13
v_call: TRBV24-1

cdr3_aa: CASSELGLTDTQYF
cdr3_nt: TGTGCCAGCAGTGAATTGGGGCTCACAGATACGCAGTATTTT
d_call: .
j_call: TRBJ2-3
clone_size: .
cdr3_length: 14
v_call: TRBV6-1

cdr3_aa: CASSVYARGPDEQFF
cdr3_nt: TGCGCCAGCAGCGTATATGCGCGAGGGCCGGATGAGCAGTTCTTC
d_call: .
j_call: TRBJ2-1
clone_size: .
cdr3_length: 15
v_call: TRBV5-1

cdr3_aa: CASSLGQLNQPQHF
cdr3_nt: TGTGCCAGCAGTCTGGGACAGCTCAATCAGCCCCAGCATTTT
d_call: TRBD1
j_call: TRBJ1-5
clone_size: few
cdr3_length: 14
v_call: TRBV6-2/TRBV6-3

cdr3_aa: CATSVSGELTDTQYF
cdr3_nt: TGTGCCACCTCGGTATCGGGGGAGCTCACAGATACGCAGTATTTT
d_call: .
j_call: TRBJ2-3
clone_size: .
cdr3_length: 15
v_call: TRBV10-3